This TCR beta chain was observed in a study of blood T cell repertoires in COVID-19. The CDR3 totals 18 residues. Germline CDR1 is LGHNA and CDR2 is YSLEER. V lost 0 bases, J lost 0 bases, and 5 bases stayed unmatched. Per the original data handling: From reference gene primer amplification, estimates of nucleated cell counts were derived. The protocol was immunoSEQ multiplex PCR, while the TCRdb copy is restricted to in-frame clones and leaves out a portion. D and trimming were read from the DNA, whereas the V and J calls and clone size are those reported in that table. The repertoire holds about 250,000 clones, with roughly 82% as singletons.

Sequencing was carried out using peripheral blood. The chain combines TRBV4-3 with TRBJ2-6; 7 bases match TRBD1. This clonotype originated in a woman in her 70s with acute or convalescent COVID-19. The CDR3 loop is CASSQEGGQSSGANVLTF. DNA of the CDR3: TGCGCCAGCAGCCAAGAAGGGGGCCAGAGCTCTGGGGCCAACGTCCTGACTTTC.